This T cell receptor (beta chain) stems from a study of radiotherapy plus CTLA-4 blockade in lung cancer. Here immunoSEQ multiplex PCR was the method, and the copy in TCRdb shows in-frame clones only, minus some. Among about 90,000 clones listed, approximately 83% were seen once. Ipilimumab CTLA-4 blockade and focal radiation were given to patients with chemo-refractory metastatic non-small-cell lung cancer. The receptor's source is a human donor with non-small cell lung cancer that progressed on radiotherapy plus ipilimumab. The starting material was peripheral blood, obtained from a patient treated with radiotherapy plus ipilimumab.

The CDR3 region has the DNA TGTGCCAGCAGTTACTCAGGCAGGGCGAATGAAAAACTGTTTTTT. The encoded protein is CASSYSGRANEKLFF. The chain links TRBV6-5 to TRBJ1-4; tentatively, D is TRBD1 (5 bases). This CDR3 region has 15 residues. Trimming took 0 bases from V and 5 from J, leaving 10 bases between them. Germline values: CDR1 MNHEY, CDR2 SVGAGI.